The T cell receptor (beta chain) described here comes from a study of T cells in Graves' hyperthyroidism and ophthalmopathy. There are many counts of this clonotype. Using RNA transcripts as the source, TCR beta CDR3 regions were amplified. Using the HTBI primer set, a first-round RT-PCR was run on the TCR CDR3. MiXCR was run by TCRdb on the multiplex PCR reads, yielding one entry per CDR3 protein. The table includes under 200,000 distinct CDR3 sequences, over 8% detected once. Subjects aged 18 to 65 presented with newly diagnosed hyperthyroidism of less than 2 months' duration. Blood was sampled at initial diagnosis of hyperthyroidism, prior to onset of any ophthalmopathy symptoms. CDR3 length: 12 residues. CDR1 and CDR2 from the germline V gene are MNHEY and SMNVEV (reference sequence). The V and J ends lost 5 bases and 1 base respectively, with 2 bases between them.

Sequencing used blood. The rearrangement uses TRBV27 and TRBJ2-2; D unresolved. This clonotype was sampled from a woman in her late teens or twenties with Graves' hyperthyroidism that later progressed to Graves' ophthalmopathy. In DNA form, the CDR3 reads TGTGCCAGCAGTATGAACACCGGGGAGCTGTTTTTT. Translation: CASSMNTGELFF.